This entry describes one TCR beta chain. Which antigen it targets is not known. No per-base quality is available; no much larger clone lies one base away. This entry is derived from a study of Ad26.COV2.S vaccination and SARS-CoV-2 variants (dated by TCRdb to about 2021). Context from the whole study: Donors in the vaccine arm were drawn from COV1001, a multicentre, randomized, double-blind, placebo-controlled phase I-IIa trial testing Ad26.COV2.S in healthy adults. Ad26.COV2.S was administered intramuscularly at 5 x 10^10 or 1 x 10^11 viral particles, either as a single shot or as two shots given 56 days apart. Sequencing of the TCRbeta repertoire served to evaluate the specificity and breadth of SARS-CoV-2-reactive T cell receptors following Ad26.COV2.S vaccination. The TCR-sequenced set comprised approximately 32 samples: around 20 Ad26.COV2.S vaccine recipients, 5 placebo recipients and 8 SARS-CoV-2 convalescent individuals. Trial participants were randomized into five groups of five, in which low-dose or high-dose Ad26.COV2.S was given once or twice, or placebo was given on both occasions. Investigators remained blinded to trial group allocation during experiments and outcome assessment.

The study at large found these results: Comparing responses between vaccine doses or regimens was not something the study was powered to do. After vaccination, spike-specific CD8+ and CD4+ T cell responses were reported to show substantial breadth. Spike-specific TCR breadth was higher in Ad26.COV2.S recipients than in placebo recipients (P = 0.0014). The authors noted that total T cell responses may have been underestimated by the TCR breadth and depth analyses. Non-spike TCR breadth was comparable between vaccine and placebo recipients, consistent with the vaccine containing only spike.

The treatment or condition tag for this specimen amounts to: around 19 received Ad26.COV2.S at low or high dose, single or two shots; 5 received placebo; per-sample allocation not given. Repertoires of vaccine and placebo recipients were sequenced from samples collected on day 63 after the first injection. In Cohort 1b, roughly 26 adults aged 18-55 years were enrolled at a single site in Boston, USA, between 29 July and 7 August 2020. Ad26.COV2.S consisted of a replication-incompetent adenovirus type 26 vector by which a prefusion-stabilized SARS-CoV-2 spike protein from the original Wuhan strain was expressed. The immunoSEQ Assay was used to sequence TCRbeta CDR3 regions. After extraction, genomic DNA underwent amplification by bias-controlled multiplex PCR, followed by high-throughput sequencing. For the original study's pipeline: To quantify the absolute abundance of every unique TCRbeta CDR3 region, sequences were collapsed and filtered. T cell fraction was estimated by normalization of TCRbeta template counts to usable DNA, with usable DNA being measured through amplification of reference genes present in all nucleated cells. Repertoire TCRs were annotated as SARS-CoV-2-specific when V gene, CDR3 amino acid sequence and J gene were exactly matched to a known reactive TCR set. The reference SARS-CoV-2 TCR set was derived from MIRA and filtered for enrichment in COVID-19-positive ImmuneCODE repertoires, a step that removed public or cross-reactive TCRs. Using the MIRA antigens, annotated TCRs were further analysed by specific ORF or by position within an ORF. Breadth was defined as annotated unique rearrangements over total unique productive rearrangements; depth was the summed frequency of those rearrangements. Group comparisons of TCR breadth used two-sided Wilcoxon rank-sum tests. Entries here come from immuneACCESS through TCRdb and include only in-frame sequences with V and J called. Some clones fail to appear in such tables; in the studies checked, an unresolved V gene covers under half of the shortfall, and the cause of the remainder is unknown. That table gives V, J and clone size, and the DNA gave D and trimming. The sample table shows 300,000 to 400,000 clones, and about 87% are seen once. The ten biggest clones cover roughly 6% of the sample.

The sample in question was peripheral blood, obtained in a trial of Ad26.COV2.S vaccine versus placebo. The source of this sequence is a person aged 18-65 years who received the Ad26.COV2.S COVID-19 vaccine or a placebo.

The base sequence is TGTGCCAGCAGTCCGGGACAGCCTTACACTGAAGCTTTCTTT. Its coded protein is CASSPGQPYTEAFF. The sequence is built from TRBV27 and TRBJ1-1, with 7 bases in between that match TRBD1. Trimming removed 5 bases from V and 3 bases from J; the gene matches leave 6 bases unexplained. CDR1 is given as MNHEY and CDR2 as SMNVEV, both from the germline V gene (reference sequence). Taken from cysteine to phenylalanine, the CDR3 has 14 residues. Here the CDR3 DNA is all that survives: 42 bases in frame from base 1.